The source of this T cell receptor (beta chain) is a study of blood T cell repertoires in COVID-19. Across the whole study: The origin of the acute and convalescent COVID-19 samples was the United States, Italy and Spain. PBMCs, B-cell-depleted T cells, or T cells were the source of the cDNA or gDNA that made up the material.

In the authors' methods: Cell counts per sample came from amplifying reference gene primers. The method was immunoSEQ multiplex PCR; TCRdb's version includes in-frame clones alone and lacks a portion of them. Clone size and V and J calls were adopted from that table, with D and trimming inferred from the DNA. The data show tens of thousands of clones, with roughly 90% seen just once and roughly 1.5% held by the top ten. There are 16 residues in the CDR3. Germline CDR1 and CDR2: MNHEY and SVGEGT. Trimming cost V 5 bases and J 1 base; bases outside gene matches: 9. The sequence came from a human donor in a cohort sampled during active COVID-19. The chain carries TRBV6-2 or TRBV6-3 and TRBJ2-7; TRBD1 agrees at 9 bases. The sample taken for sequencing was peripheral blood. The CDR3 region is CASSPPDGTGSYEQYF. CDR3 in DNA: TGTGCCAGCAGTCCCCCGGACGGGACAGGGTCCTACGAGCAGTACTTC.